Below, 7 T cell receptor beta chains from the same sample are listed, as sequenced in a study of identical twins. In TCRdb, the 5' RACE reads were re-called with MiXCR into one record per CDR3 protein. This sample yields 350,000 to 500,000 distinct CDR3 sequences, of which around 18% are seen a single time; around 12% belongs to the top ten. Sequenced input: naive T cells sorted from blood. Every receptor here comes from a man aged 45-65 years in good health.

This sequence joins TRBV11-2 and TRBJ2-1; D is possibly TRBD1 or TRBD2 (5 bases each). V lost 0 bases to trimming and J lost 9 bases, with 9 bases between them. CDR3 length: 13 residues. Germline V CDR1 and CDR2: SGHAT, FQNNGV. The CDR3 reads CASSLDEGREQFF. The CDR3, as DNA: TGTGCCAGCAGCTTAGATGAGGGACGTGAGCAGTTCTTC.

The V gene is TRBV20-1, the J gene TRBJ1-2; maybe TRBD1 (6 bases). Germline V CDR1 and CDR2: DFQATT, SNEGSKA (reference sequence). The CDR3 spans 14 residues. The V end was cut by 2 bases, the J end by 1 base, with 11 bases between. The CDR3 sequence: CSARRTELNYGYTF. In DNA form, the CDR3 reads TGCAGTGCTAGAAGGACAGAGCTTAACTATGGCTACACCTTC.

This clonotype was counted between two and nine times. The J gene is TRBJ2-1, the V gene TRBV5-1; D gene uncertain. Germline V gene data show CDR1 as SGHRS and CDR2 as YFSETQ. CDR3 length: 11 amino acids. Trimming took 0 bases from V and 15 from J, leaving 10 bases between them. The CDR3 DNA follows: TGCGCCAGCAGCTTGGAGACGGAAAGGTTCTTC. It codes for CASSLETERFF.

This clonotype was counted at least ten times. The rearrangement links TRBV5-1 to TRBJ2-7, with D uncertain. Germline V gene sequence: CDR1 SGHRS, CDR2 YFSETQ. There are 14 residues in the CDR3. The V gene lost 4 bases and the J gene lost 4 bases, with 15 bases spanning the gap. Written as DNA, the CDR3 is TGCGCCAGCAGCCTAACTGCAACGATTTACGAGCAGTACTTC. It codes for CASSLTATIYEQYF.

The chain links TRBV11-2 to TRBJ1-1; 8 bases are a match to TRBD1. Germline CDR1 reads SGHAT; CDR2 reads FQNNGV. Trimming at V came to 4 bases and at J to 5 bases, leaving 9 bases not matched to a gene. CDR3 length equals 15 residues. CDR3 amino acids: CASSYGQGFWTEAFF. The CDR3 bases are TGTGCCAGCAGCTACGGACAGGGCTTTTGGACTGAAGCTTTCTTT.

V and J are TRBV5-1 and TRBJ1-1; weak D call: TRBD1 (5 bases). The germline CDR1 and CDR2 sequences are SGHRS and YFSETQ. CDR3 length: 15 amino acids. V was pared by 0 bases and J by 4 bases, with 13 bases between. The CDR3 spells CASSLGPQGGTEAFF. The CDR3 coding sequence is TGCGCCAGCAGCTTGGGTCCCCAGGGCGGCACTGAAGCTTTCTTT.

J is TRBJ2-7 and V is TRBV7-8; 10 nucleotides line up with TRBD1. V gave up 5 bases and J gave up 1 base; unmatched junction bases: 11. The CDR3 is made up of 17 amino acids. Looked up from germline, CDR1 is SGHVS and CDR2 is FQNEAQ. CDR3 sequence: CASSHTPTGQGSYEQYF. DNA for the CDR3: TGTGCCAGCAGCCATACACCCACGGGACAGGGGTCCTACGAGCAGTACTTC.